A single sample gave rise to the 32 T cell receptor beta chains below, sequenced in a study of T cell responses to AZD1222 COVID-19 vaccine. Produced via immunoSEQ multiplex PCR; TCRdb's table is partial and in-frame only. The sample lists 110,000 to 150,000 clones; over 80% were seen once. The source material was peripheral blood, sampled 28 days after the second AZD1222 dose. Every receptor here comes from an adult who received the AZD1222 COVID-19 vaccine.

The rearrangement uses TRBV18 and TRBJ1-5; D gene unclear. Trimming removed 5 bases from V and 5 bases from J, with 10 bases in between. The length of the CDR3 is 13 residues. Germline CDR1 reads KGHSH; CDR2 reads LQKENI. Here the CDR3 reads CASSSRTDQPQHF. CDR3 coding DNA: TGTGCCAGCTCATCCCGGACGGATCAGCCCCAGCATTTT.

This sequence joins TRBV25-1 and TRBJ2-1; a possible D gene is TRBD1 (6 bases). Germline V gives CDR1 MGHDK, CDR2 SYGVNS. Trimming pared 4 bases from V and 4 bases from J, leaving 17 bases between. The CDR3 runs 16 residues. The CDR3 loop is CASSAWQGRLYNEQFF. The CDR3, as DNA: TGTGCCAGCAGTGCTTGGCAGGGGCGGTTATACAATGAGCAGTTCTTC.

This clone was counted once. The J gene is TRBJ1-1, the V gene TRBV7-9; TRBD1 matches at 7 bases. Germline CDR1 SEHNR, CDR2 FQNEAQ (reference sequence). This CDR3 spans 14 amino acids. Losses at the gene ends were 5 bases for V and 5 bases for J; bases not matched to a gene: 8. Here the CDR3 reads CASSPTGAQTEAFF. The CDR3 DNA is TGTGCCAGCAGCCCTACAGGGGCGCAGACTGAAGCTTTCTTT.

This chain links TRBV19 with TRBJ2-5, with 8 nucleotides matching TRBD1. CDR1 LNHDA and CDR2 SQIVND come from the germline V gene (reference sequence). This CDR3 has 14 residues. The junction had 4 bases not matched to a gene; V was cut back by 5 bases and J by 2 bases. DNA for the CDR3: TGTGCCAGTAGTTACCAGGGGGCGCAAGAGACCCAGTACTTC. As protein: CASSYQGAQETQYF.

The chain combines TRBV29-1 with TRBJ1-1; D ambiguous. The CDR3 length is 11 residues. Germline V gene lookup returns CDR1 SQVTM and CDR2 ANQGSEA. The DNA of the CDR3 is TGCACCGTGACATGGAACACTGAAGCTTTCTTT. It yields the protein CTVTWNTEAFF.

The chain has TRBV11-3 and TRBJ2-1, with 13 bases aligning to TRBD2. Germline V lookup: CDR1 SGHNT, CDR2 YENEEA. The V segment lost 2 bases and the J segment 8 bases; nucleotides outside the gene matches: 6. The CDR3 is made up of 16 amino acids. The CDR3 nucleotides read TGTGCCAGCAGCTTAACCGGGACTAGCGGGACCGATGAGCAGTTCTTC. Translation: CASSLTGTSGTDEQFF.

CDR3 DNA sequence: TGCGCCAGCAGCTTGGAACCCACCACTAGCGGGAGGGCCGGTGGGGCCAACGTCCTGACTTTC. It specifies CASSLEPTTSGRAGGANVLTF. The V and J genes are TRBV5-1 and TRBJ2-6, with 13 bases fitting TRBD2. The ends lost 0 bases at V and 3 bases at J; junction bases unmatched: 12. From germline, CDR1 is SGHRS and CDR2 YFSETQ. The CDR3 covers 21 residues.

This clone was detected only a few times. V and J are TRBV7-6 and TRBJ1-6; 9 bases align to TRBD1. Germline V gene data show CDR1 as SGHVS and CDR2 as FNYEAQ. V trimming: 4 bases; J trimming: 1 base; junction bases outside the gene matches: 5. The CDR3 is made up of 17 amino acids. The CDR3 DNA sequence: TGTGCCAGCAGCTCTCAGACAGGGGGATCCTATAATTCACCCCTCCACTTT. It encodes CASSSQTGGSYNSPLHF.

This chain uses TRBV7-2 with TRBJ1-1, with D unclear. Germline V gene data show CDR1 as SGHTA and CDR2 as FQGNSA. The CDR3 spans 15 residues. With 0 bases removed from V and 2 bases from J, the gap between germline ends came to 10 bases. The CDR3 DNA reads TGTGCCAGCAGCTTAGCGTATACCTATAACACTGAAGCTTTCTTT. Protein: CASSLAYTYNTEAFF.

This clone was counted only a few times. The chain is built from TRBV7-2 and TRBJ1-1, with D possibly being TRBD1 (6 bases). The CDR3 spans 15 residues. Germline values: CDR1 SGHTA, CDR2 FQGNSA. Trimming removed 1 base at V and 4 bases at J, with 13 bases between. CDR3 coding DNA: TGTGCCAGCAGCTTAGTCCGGGGGGCTGGCACTGAAGCTTTCTTT. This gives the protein CASSLVRGAGTEAFF.

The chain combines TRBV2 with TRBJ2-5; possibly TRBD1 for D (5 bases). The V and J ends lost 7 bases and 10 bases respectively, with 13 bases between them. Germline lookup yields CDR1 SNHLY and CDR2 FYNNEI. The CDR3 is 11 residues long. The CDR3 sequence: CASTGDSIQYF. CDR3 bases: TGTGCCAGCACTGGTGACAGTATCCAGTACTTC.

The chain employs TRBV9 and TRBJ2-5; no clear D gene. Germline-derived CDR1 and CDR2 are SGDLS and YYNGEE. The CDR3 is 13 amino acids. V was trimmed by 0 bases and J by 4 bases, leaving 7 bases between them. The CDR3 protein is CASSVDRGETQYF. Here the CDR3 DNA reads TGTGCCAGCAGCGTAGACAGAGGAGAGACCCAGTACTTC.

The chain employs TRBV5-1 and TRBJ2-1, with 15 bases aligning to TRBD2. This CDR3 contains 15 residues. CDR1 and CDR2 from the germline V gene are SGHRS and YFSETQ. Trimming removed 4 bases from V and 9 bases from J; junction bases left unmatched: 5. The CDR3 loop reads CASSQPGLAGGEQFF. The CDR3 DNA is TGCGCCAGCAGCCAGCCGGGACTAGCGGGAGGTGAGCAGTTCTTC.

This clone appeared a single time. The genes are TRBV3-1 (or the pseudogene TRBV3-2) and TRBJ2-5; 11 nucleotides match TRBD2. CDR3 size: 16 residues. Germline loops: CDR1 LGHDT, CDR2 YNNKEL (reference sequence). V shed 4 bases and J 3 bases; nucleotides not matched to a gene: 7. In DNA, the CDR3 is TGTGCCAGCAGCCCCAGGACTAGCGGGTTAAAAGAGACCCAGTACTTC. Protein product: CASSPRTSGLKETQYF.

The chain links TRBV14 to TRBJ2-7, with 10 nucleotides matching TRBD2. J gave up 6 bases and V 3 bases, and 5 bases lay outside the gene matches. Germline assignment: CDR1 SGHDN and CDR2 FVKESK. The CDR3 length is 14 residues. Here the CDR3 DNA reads TGTGCCAGCAGCCACCTAGCGGGAGTGTTCGAGCAGTACTTC. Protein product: CASSHLAGVFEQYF.

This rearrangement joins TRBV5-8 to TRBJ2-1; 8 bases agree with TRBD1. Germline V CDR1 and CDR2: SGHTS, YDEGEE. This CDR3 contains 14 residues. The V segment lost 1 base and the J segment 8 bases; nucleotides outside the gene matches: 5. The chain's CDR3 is CASSLQGARDEQFF. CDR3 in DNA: TGTGCCAGCAGCTTGCAGGGGGCTCGGGATGAGCAGTTCTTC.

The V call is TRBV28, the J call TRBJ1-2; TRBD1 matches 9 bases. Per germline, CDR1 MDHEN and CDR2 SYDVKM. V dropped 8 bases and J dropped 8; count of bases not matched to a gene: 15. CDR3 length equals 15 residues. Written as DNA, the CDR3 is TGTGCCAGCTTGTCGCCGGGACAGGGAGATCCCGGCTACACCTTC. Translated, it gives CASLSPGQGDPGYTF.

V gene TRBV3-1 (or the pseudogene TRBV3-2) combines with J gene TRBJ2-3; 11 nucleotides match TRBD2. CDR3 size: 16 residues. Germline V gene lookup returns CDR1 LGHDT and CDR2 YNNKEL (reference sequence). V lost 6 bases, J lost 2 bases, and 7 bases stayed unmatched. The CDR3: CASSLGTSGNTDTQYF. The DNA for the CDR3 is TGTGCCAGCAGTCTCGGGACTAGCGGTAACACAGATACGCAGTATTTT.

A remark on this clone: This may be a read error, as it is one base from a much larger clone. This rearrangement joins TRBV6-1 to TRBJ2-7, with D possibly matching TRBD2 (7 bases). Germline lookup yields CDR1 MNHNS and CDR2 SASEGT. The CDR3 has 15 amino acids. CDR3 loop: CAGSEDMGGGYEQYF. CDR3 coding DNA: TGTGCCGGCAGTGAAGATATGGGAGGGGGTTACGAGCAGTACTTC.

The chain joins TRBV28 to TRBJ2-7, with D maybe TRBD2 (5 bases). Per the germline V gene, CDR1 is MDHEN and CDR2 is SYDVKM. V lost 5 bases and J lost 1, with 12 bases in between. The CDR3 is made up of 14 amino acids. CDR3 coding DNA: TGTGCCAGCAGTCTTGGACTCCGTTCCTACGAGCAGTACTTC. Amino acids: CASSLGLRSYEQYF.

The CDR3 is CASAQGGGGYTF. As DNA, the CDR3 is TGTGCCAGCGCACAGGGGGGAGGGGGCTACACCTTC. This sequence joins TRBV27 and TRBJ1-2, with 8 bases lining up with TRBD1. Per germline, CDR1 MNHEY and CDR2 SMNVEV (reference sequence). With V trimmed by 8 bases and J by 8 bases, 7 bases remained unmatched. CDR3 length: 12 amino acids.

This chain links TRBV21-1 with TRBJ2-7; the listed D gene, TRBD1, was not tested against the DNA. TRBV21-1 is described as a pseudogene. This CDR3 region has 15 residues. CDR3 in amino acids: CASSCEAGESYEQYF. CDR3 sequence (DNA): TGTGCCAGCAGCTGTGAGGCAGGGGAATCCTACGAGCAGTACTTC.

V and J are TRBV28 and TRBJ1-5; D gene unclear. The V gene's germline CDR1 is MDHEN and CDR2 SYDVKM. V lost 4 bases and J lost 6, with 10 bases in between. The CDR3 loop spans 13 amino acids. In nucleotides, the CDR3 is TGTGCCAGCAGTTGGTTTTTAAGTCAGCCCCAGCATTTT. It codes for CASSWFLSQPQHF.

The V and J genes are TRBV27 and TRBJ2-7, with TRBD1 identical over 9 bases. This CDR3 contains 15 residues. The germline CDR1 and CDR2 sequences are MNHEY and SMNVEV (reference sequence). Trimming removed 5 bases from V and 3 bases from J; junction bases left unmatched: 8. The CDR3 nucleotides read TGTGCCAGCAGTCTAAAGCCGGGACAGGGCTACGAGCAGTACTTC. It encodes CASSLKPGQGYEQYF.

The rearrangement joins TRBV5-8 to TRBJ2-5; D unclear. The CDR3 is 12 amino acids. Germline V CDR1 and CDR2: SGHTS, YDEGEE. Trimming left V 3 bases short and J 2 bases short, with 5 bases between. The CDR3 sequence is CASSWFQETQYF. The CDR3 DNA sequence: TGTGCCAGCAGCTGGTTTCAAGAGACCCAGTACTTC.

The CDR3 nucleotides are TGTGCCAGCAGTACGGCTAGCGGCGTTTACGAGCAGTACTTC. This translates into CASSTASGVYEQYF. The chain links TRBV27 to TRBJ2-7; 7 nucleotides line up with TRBD2. Germline CDR1 MNHEY, CDR2 SMNVEV (reference sequence). After removal of 5 bases from V and 4 bases from J, the junction contained 8 bases not matched to a gene. The CDR3 sequence is 14 residues long.

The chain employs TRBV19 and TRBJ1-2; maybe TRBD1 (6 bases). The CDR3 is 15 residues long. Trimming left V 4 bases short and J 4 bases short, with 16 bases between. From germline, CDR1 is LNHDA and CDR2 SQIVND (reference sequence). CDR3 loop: CASSKTGFEAYGYTF. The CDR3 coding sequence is TGTGCCAGTAGTAAGACAGGCTTCGAGGCCTATGGCTACACCTTC.

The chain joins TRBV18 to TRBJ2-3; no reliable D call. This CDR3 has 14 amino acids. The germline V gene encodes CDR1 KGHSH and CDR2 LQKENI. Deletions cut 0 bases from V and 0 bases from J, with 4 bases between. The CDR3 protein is CASSPPQSTDTQYF. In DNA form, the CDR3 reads TGTGCCAGCTCACCACCACAGAGCACAGATACGCAGTATTTT.

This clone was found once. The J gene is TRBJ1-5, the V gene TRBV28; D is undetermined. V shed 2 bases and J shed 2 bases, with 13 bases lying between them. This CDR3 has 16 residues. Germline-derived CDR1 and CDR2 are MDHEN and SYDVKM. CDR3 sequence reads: CASSLGAISGNQPQHF. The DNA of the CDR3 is TGTGCCAGCAGTTTAGGAGCAATTTCGGGCAATCAGCCCCAGCATTTT.

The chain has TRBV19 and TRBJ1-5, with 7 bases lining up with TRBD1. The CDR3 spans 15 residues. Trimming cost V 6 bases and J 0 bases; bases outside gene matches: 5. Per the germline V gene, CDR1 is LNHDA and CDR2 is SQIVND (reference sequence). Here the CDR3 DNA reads TGTGCCAGTAGACGGACAGGTAATAGCAATCAGCCCCAGCATTTT. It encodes CASRRTGNSNQPQHF.

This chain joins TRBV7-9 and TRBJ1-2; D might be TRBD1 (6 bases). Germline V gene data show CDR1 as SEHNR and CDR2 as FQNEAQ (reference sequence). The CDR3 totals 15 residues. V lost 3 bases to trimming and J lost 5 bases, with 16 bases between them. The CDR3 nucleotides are TGTGCCAGCAGCTTTTCTGGCAGGGGCCATTATGGCTACACCTTC. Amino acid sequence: CASSFSGRGHYGYTF.

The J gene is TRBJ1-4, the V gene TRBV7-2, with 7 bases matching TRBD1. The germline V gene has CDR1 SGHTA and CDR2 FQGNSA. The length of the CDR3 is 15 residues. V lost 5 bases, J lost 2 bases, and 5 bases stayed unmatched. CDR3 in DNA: TGTGCCAGCAGCCCCCAGGGGGTGACTAATGAAAAACTGTTTTTT. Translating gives CASSPQGVTNEKLFF.